This T cell receptor beta chain was sequenced in a study of cytomegalovirus exposure and HLA in healthy donors. Clones were sequenced by immunoSEQ multiplex PCR, and TCRdb holds only the in-frame ones, with some missing. The table includes around 250,000 clones, about 90% detected once. Trimming stripped 0 bases from V and 8 bases from J, with 10 bases between. This CDR3 comprises 13 residues. The germline V gene has CDR1 MGHRA and CDR2 YSYEKL. V and J are TRBV4-1 and TRBJ1-2; no definite D call. Sequencing was done on a sample of PBMCs. This sequence was found in a woman aged 18 to 35 in good health and CMV-seronegative. This chain's CDR3 is CASSQERGLGYTF. The CDR3 nucleotides read TGCGCCAGCAGCCAAGAGCGCGGTTTGGGCTACACCTTC.